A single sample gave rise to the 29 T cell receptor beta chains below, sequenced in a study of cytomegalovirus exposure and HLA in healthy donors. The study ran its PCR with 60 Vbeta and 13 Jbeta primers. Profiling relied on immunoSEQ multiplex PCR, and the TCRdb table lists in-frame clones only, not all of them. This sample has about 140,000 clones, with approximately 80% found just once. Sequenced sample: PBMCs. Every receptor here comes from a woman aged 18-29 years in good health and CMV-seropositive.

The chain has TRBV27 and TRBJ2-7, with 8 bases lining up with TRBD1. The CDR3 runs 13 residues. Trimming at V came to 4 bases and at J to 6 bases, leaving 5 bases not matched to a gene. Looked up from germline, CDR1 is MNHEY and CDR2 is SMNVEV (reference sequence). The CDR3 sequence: CASSYRGKGEQYF. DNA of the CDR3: TGTGCCAGCAGTTACAGGGGGAAGGGCGAGCAGTACTTC.

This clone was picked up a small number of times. DNA of the CDR3: TGTGCCAGCAGCTTAGGCCTCGCACAGGGTGGGGAGACCCAGTACTTC. Protein: CASSLGLAQGGETQYF. The chain links TRBV13 to TRBJ2-5, with D perhaps TRBD1 (6 bases). Germline V CDR1 and CDR2: PRHDT, FYEKMQ (reference sequence). Between the trimmed V and J ends, which lost 0 bases and 5 bases, there was a span of 16 bases. This CDR3 comprises 16 residues.

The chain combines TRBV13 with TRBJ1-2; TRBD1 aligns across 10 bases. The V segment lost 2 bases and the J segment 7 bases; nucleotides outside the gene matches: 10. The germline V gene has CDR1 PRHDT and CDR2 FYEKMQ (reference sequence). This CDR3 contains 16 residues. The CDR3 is CASSLRATGGAGGYTF. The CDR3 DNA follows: TGTGCCAGCAGCTTAAGGGCGACAGGGGGCGCGGGTGGCTACACCTTC.

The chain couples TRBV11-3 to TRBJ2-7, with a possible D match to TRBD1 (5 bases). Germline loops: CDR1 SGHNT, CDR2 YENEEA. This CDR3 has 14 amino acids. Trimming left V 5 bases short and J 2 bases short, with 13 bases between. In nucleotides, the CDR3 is TGTGCCAGCAGCCCAAAGGGGAATCCCTACGAGCAGTACTTC. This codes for CASSPKGNPYEQYF.

The CDR3 loop reads CASSFPGDYGYTF. For the CDR3, the DNA is TGTGCCAGCAGCTTTCCCGGGGACTATGGCTACACCTTC. The chain joins TRBV11-2 to TRBJ1-2; D remains ambiguous. The V end lost 3 bases, the J end lost 3 bases, and 8 bases lay between the germline ends. The germline gives CDR1 SGHAT, CDR2 FQNNGV. This CDR3 is 13 amino acids long.

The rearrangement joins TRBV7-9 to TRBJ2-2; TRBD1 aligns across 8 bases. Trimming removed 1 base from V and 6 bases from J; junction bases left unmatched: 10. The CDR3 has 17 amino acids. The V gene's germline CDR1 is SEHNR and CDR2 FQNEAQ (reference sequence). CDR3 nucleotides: TGTGCCAGCAGCTTAGGTATCGACAGGGACAGGTCCGGGGAGCTGTTTTTT. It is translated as CASSLGIDRDRSGELFF.

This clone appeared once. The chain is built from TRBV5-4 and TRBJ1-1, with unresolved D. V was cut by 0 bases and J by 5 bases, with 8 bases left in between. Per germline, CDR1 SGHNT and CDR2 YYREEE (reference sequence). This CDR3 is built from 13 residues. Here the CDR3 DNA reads TGTGCCAGCAGCTTGGGGAGGAGAACTGAAGCTTTCTTT. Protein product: CASSLGRRTEAFF.

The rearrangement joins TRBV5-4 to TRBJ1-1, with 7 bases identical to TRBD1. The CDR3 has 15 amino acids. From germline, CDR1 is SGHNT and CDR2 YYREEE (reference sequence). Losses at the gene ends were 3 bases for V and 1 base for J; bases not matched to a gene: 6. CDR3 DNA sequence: TGTGCCAGCAGCTCGCGGGACAGTTGGAACACTGAAGCTTTCTTT. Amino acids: CASSSRDSWNTEAFF.

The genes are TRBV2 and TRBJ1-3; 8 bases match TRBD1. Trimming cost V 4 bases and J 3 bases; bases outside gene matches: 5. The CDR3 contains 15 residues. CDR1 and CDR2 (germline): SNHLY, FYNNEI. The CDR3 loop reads CASSGAGGFGNTIYF. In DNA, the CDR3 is TGTGCCAGCAGTGGGGCAGGGGGCTTTGGAAACACCATATATTTT.

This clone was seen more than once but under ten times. The CDR3 bases are TGTGCCAGCAGTGAAGCGGGGGGGCAGCCCCAGCATTTT. Amino acid sequence: CASSEAGGQPQHF. J is TRBJ1-5 and V is TRBV6-1, with a weak D call TRBD1 (5 bases). The germline gives CDR1 MNHNS, CDR2 SASEGT. The CDR3 loop spans 13 amino acids. Trimming left V 0 bases short and J 7 bases short, with 7 bases between.

CDR3 DNA: TGTGCCAGCAGTCAAGTAACAGGTCTAAAAGGCTACACCTTC. Its translation is CASSQVTGLKGYTF. The V call is TRBV6-1, the J call TRBJ1-2, with a weak D call TRBD1 (5 bases). With 5 bases removed from V and 8 bases from J, the gap between germline ends came to 18 bases. This CDR3 is 14 amino acids long. CDR1 MNHNS and CDR2 SASEGT come from the germline V gene.

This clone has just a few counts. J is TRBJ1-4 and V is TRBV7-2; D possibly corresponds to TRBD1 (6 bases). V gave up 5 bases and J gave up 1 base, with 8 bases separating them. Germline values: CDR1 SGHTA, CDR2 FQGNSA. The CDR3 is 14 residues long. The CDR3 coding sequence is TGTGCCAGCAGCCTGACAGGAACTAATGAAAAACTGTTTTTT. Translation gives CASSLTGTNEKLFF.

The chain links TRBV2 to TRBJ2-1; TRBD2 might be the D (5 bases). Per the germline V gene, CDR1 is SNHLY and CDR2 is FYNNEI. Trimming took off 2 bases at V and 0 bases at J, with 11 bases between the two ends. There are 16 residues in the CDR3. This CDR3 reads CASSEFGGVSYNEQFF. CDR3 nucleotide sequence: TGTGCCAGCAGTGAATTCGGAGGCGTCTCCTACAATGAGCAGTTCTTC.

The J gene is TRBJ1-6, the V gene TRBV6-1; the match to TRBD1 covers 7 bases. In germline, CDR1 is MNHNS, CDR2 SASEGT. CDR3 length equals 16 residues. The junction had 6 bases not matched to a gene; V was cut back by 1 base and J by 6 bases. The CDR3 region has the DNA TGTGCCAGCAGTGAAGTAGGGGGCTCGGGTAATTCACCCCTCCACTTT. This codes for CASSEVGGSGNSPLHF.

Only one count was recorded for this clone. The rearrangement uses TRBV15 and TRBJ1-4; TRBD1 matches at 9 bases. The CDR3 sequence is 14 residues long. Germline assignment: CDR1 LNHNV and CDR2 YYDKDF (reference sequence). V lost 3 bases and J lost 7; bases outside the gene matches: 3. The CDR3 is CATSSRDRAEKLFF. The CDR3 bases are TGTGCCACCAGCAGCCGGGACAGGGCTGAAAAACTGTTTTTT.

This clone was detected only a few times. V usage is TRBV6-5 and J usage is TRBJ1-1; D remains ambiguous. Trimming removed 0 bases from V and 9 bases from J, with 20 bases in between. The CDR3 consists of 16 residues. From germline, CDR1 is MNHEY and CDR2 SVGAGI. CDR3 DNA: TGTGCCAGCAGTTACTCGGCGGAGCCGGAAACTGCTAAAGCTTTCTTT. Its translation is CASSYSAEPETAKAFF.

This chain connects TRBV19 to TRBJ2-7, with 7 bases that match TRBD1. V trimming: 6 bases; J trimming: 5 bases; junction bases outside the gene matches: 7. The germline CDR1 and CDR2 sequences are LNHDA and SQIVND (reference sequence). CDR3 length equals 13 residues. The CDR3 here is CASRVSGGHEQYF. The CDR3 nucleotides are TGTGCCAGTAGGGTATCAGGGGGACACGAGCAGTACTTC.

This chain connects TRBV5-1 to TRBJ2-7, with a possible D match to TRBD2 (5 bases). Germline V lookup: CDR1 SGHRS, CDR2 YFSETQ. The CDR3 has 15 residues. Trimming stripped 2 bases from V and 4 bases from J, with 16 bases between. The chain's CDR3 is CASSFQASGSYEQYF. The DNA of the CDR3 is TGCGCCAGCAGCTTCCAGGCCTCGGGGTCGTACGAGCAGTACTTC.

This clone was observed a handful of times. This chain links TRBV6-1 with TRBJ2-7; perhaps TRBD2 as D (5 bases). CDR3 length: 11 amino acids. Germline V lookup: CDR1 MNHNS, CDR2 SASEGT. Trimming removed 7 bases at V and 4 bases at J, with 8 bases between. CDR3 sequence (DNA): TGTGCCAGCACCCGAGGGTACGAGCAGTACTTC. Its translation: CASTRGYEQYF.

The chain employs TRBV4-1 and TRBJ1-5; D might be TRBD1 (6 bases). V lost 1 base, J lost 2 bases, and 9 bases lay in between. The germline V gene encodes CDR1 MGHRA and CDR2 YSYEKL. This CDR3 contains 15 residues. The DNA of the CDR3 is TGCGCCAGCAGCCAAGGCCCAGGGGGCAATCAGCCCCAGCATTTT. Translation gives CASSQGPGGNQPQHF.

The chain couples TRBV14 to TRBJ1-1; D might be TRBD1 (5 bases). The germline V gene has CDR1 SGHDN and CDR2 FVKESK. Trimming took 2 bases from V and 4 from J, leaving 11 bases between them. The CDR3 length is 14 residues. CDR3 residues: CASSQQGYATEAFF. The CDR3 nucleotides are TGTGCCAGCAGCCAACAGGGATATGCCACTGAAGCTTTCTTT.

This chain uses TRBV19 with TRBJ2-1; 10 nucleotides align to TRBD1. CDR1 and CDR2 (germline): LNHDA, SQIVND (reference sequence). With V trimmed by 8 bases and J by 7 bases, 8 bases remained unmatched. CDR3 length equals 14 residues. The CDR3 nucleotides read TGTGCCAGTGGACCGGGACAGGGGCAGAATGAGCAGTTCTTC. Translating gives CASGPGQGQNEQFF.

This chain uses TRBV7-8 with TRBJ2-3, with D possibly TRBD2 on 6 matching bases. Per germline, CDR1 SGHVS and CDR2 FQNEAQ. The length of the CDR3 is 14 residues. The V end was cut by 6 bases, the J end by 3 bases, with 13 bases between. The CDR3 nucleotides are TGTGCCAGCAGAGTAATGGGGGGTACAGATACGCAGTATTTT. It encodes CASRVMGGTDTQYF.

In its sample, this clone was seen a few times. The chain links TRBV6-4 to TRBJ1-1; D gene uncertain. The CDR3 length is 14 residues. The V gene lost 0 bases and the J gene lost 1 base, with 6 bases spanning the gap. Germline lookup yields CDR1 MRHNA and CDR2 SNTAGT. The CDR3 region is CASSDSGGNTEAFF. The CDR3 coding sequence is TGTGCCAGCAGTGACTCCGGTGGGAACACTGAAGCTTTCTTT.

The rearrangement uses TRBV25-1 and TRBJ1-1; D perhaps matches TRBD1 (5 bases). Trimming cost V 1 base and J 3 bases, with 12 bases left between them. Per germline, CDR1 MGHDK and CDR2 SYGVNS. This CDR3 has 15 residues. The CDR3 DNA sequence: TGTGCCAGCAGTGAATCGGGGGGGTGGTACACTGAAGCTTTCTTT. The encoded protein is CASSESGGWYTEAFF.

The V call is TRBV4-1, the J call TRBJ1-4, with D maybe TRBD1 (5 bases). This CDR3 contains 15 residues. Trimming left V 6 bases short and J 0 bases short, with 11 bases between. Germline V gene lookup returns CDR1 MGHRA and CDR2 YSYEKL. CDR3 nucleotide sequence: TGCGCCAGCAGTGGGGGGAGGGCAACTAATGAAAAACTGTTTTTT. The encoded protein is CASSGGRATNEKLFF.

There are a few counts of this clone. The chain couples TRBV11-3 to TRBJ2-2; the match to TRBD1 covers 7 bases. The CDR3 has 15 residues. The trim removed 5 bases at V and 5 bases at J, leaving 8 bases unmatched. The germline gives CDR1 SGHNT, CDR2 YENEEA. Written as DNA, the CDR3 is TGTGCCAGCAGCCCGCACAGGACAGGAACCGGGGAGCTGTTTTTT. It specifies CASSPHRTGTGELFF.

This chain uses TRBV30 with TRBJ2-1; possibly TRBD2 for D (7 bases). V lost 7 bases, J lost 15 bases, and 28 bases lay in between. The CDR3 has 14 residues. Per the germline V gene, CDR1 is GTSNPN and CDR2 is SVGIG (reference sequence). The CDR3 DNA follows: TGTGCCTTCCCCCCCCGTGGGGGGGGCGGTAGGTTGTTCTTC. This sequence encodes CAFPPRGGGGRLFF.

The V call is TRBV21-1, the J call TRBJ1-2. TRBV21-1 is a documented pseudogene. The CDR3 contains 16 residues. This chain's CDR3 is CASSKAPKRSLYGYTF. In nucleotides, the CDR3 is TGTGCCAGCAGCAAGGCCCCAAAGAGGAGCCTCTATGGCTACACCTTC.